The subject of this entry is one T cell receptor beta chain. This clone has just a few counts. Its cognate antigen has yet to be identified. No much larger clonotype is one base removed from it; base qualities were not supplied. In the germline V gene (reference sequence), CDR1 corresponds to LNHNV and CDR2 to YYDKDF. The CDR3 spans 16 residues, from the cysteine through the phenylalanine. Here the CDR3 DNA is all that survives: 48 bases in frame from base 1. From V the trimming removes 4 bases and from J it removes 8 bases, while the gene matches leave 16 bases of the junction unaccounted for. Genomic DNA was isolated from the sorted cells so that the TCRbeta CDR3 region could be sequenced. TCRbeta CDR3 regions were sequenced using the immunoSEQ Assay. Not all clones reach the TCRdb copy of this immuneACCESS table, which keeps in-frame sequences only. Checked studies attribute under half of the gap to unresolved V genes and leave the rest unexplained. This sample is represented by 90,000 to 100,000 clones; 90% to 95% of them were singletons. Clones ranked in the top ten supply around 2.7% of the sample.

The sample belongs to a study of OX40 agonist ivuxolimab in advanced cancers. In the study overall: The costimulatory receptor OX40 (CD134) was targeted by ivuxolimab, a fully human IgG2 agonistic monoclonal antibody. Intravenous ivuxolimab was administered to patients every 2 weeks at six dose levels: 0.01, 0.1, 0.3, 1.5, 3 and 10 mg/kg. Of the roughly 51 patients in dose escalation, about 20 had hepatocellular carcinoma, around 15 had melanoma, 9 had renal cell carcinoma and 9 had head and neck cancer. In the dose-escalation cohort, approximately 82% of patients were male, and the mean age was 60 years with a range of roughly 23 to 79. Prior anti-PD-1, anti-PD-L1 or anti-CTLA-4 therapy was permitted, and approximately 40% of dose-escalation patients had received checkpoint inhibitors. Three dose-escalation patients achieved partial responses, one with hepatocellular carcinoma and two with cutaneous melanoma. Peripheral TCRbeta sequencing aimed to test whether ivuxolimab altered TCR sequence diversity and caused clonal T-cell expansion. The paper reports the monotherapy dose-escalation portion (N = 52 patients) of the phase I ivuxolimab trial.

The trial excluded patients who had a history of autoimmune disease or who were on systemic immunosuppression. Peripheral blood for TCR sequencing was collected from all dose cohorts at baseline, on cycle 4 day 1, and on cycle 7 day 1. The samples were taken from a phase I, first-in-human, multicenter, open-label dose-escalation trial of ivuxolimab. Adults with locally advanced or metastatic head and neck squamous cell, hepatocellular, melanoma or renal cell carcinoma were enrolled in the trial. Before TCR sequencing, CD4+ T cells and CD8+ T cells were sorted from peripheral blood as separate populations. What the work shows at the level of the full study, not this receptor alone: Which antigens the clonally expanded peripheral T cells were specific for was not determined. Low levels of normalized T-cell clonal expansion were also shown by some nonresponding patients. In partial responders in the 0.1-3.0 mg/kg groups, normalized peripheral clonal expansion was found to be among the lowest, especially among CD8+ T cells. On average, CD8+ T cells showed more expanded clones than CD4+ T cells after ivuxolimab. At doses of 0.1 to 3.0 mg/kg, clonal expansion of both CD4+ and CD8+ T cells in blood was seen between baseline and week 6.

The sequence was obtained from an adult with an advanced solid tumor such as melanoma, head and neck, liver or kidney cancer. The receptor chain draws on TRBV15 and TRBJ2-7; 8 middle bases align to TRBD1. This specimen consisted of CD4+ or CD8+ T cells sorted from blood, obtained in a trial of the OX40 agonist ivuxolimab. The CDR3 amino acid sequence is: CATSNRDRHLLIKQYF. The DNA sequence is given as TGTGCCACCAGCAACCGGGACAGGCACCTCCTGATAAAGCAGTACTTC. With the rest looked up from the reference TRBV15 and TRBJ2-7 genes rather than sequenced, the full variable domain is DAMVIQNPRYQVTQFGKPVTLSCSQTLNHNVMYWYQQKSSQAPKLLFHYYDKDFNNEADTPDNFQSRRPNTSFCFLDIRSPGLGDTAMYLCATSNRDRHLLIKQYFGPGTRLTVT.